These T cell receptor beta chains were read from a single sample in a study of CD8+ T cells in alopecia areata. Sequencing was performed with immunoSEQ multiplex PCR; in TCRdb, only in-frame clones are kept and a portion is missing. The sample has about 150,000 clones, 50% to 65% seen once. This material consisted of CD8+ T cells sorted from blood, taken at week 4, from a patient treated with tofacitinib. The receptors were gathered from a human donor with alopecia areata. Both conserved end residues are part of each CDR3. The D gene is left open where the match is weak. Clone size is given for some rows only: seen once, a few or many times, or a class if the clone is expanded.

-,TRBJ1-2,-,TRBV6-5,TGTGCCAGCAGTTCCGGGGGGGGAACAGGAGGCTACACCTTC,CASSSGGGTGGYTF
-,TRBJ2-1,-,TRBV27,TGTGCCAGCAGTATATCCATCGCCGGGGCCCGCTCCAATGAGCAGTTCTTC,CASSISIAGARSNEQFF
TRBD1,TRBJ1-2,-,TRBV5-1,TGCGCCAGCAGCACCGGACAGGCGTATGGCTACACCTTC,CASSTGQAYGYTF
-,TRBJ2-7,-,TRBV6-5,TGTGCCAGCAGTTATGTGGGTTCTTCCGAGCAGTACTTC,CASSYVGSSEQYF
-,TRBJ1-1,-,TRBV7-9,TGTGCCACCACACAGGGGAACACTGAAGCTTTCTTT,CATTQGNTEAFF
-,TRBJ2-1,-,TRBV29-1,TGCAGCGTTGGGGGGGGCTTTGCCAGGAGCTCCTACAATGAGCAGTTCTTC,CSVGGGFARSSYNEQFF
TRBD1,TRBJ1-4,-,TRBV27,TGTGCCAGCAGTTACGACAGGGAAGCTGAAAAACTGTTTTTT,CASSYDREAEKLFF
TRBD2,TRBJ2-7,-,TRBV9,TGTGCCAGCAGCCCCTCAGCCGGACTAGCGGGGGGGAATTACGAGCAGTACTTC,CASSPSAGLAGGNYEQYF
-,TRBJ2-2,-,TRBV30,TGTGCCTGGAGTGTACTCCGGGGGCCAGCCGGGGAGCTGTTTTTT,CAWSVLRGPAGELFF
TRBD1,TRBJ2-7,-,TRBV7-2,TGTGCCAGCAGCTCCCTCCGGACAGGGTATCCCTACGAGCAGTACTTC,CASSSLRTGYPYEQYF
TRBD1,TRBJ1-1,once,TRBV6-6,TGTGCCAGCAGTTACTACGGCAGGGGGACTGAAGCTTTCTTT,CASSYYGRGTEAFF
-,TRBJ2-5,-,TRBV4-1,TGCGCCAGCAGCCAGGACGGGCTAGATGAGACCCAGTACTTC,CASSQDGLDETQYF
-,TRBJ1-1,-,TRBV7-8,TGTGCCAGCAGCTTTGGTGGGAACACTGAAGCTTTCTTT,CASSFGGNTEAFF
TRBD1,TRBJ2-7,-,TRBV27,TGTGCCAGCAGTTATGGGACAGGGGGCTACGAGCAGTACTTC,CASSYGTGGYEQYF
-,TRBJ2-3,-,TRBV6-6,TGTGCCAGCAGCGAAAAACAGGGCTTTCGAACAGATACGCAGTATTTT,CASSEKQGFRTDTQYF
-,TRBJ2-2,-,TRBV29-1,TGCAGCGTTGAAGTTGCGGTCACCGGGGAGCTGTTTTTT,CSVEVAVTGELFF
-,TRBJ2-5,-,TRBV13,TGTGCCAGCAGCTTGGCTAGGGAGACCCAGTACTTC,CASSLARETQYF
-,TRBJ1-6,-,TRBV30,TGTGCCTGGAGTGCCGAGAAGAAGGAGTGGTCACCCCTCCACTTT,CAWSAEKKEWSPLHF
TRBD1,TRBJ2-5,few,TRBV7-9,TGTGCCAGCAGCACCGGGACAGGCCAAGAGACCCAGTACTTC,CASSTGTGQETQYF
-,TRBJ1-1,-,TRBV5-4,TGTGCCAGCAGCTTGAAGGCGGAAACTGAAGCTTTCTTT,CASSLKAETEAFF
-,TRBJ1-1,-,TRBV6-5,TGTGCCAGCAGCCCCGTCGAAAACCTTGAAGCTTTCTTT,CASSPVENLEAFF
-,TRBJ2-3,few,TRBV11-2,TGTGCCAGCAGCCCGAAGGGGACGGGGTTAGGAGATACGCAGTATTTT,CASSPKGTGLGDTQYF
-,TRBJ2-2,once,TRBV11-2,TGTGCCAGCAGCCTACATAGCGCCACAGGGTTGGCCGGGGAGCTGTTTTTT,CASSLHSATGLAGELFF
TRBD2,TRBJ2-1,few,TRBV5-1,TGCGCCAGTCAACCGGGACTAGCGGGGGGTCACAATGAGCAGTTCTTC,CASQPGLAGGHNEQFF
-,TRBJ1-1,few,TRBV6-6,TGTGCCAGCAGTACCCCACAGATGAACACTGAAGCTTTCTTT,CASSTPQMNTEAFF
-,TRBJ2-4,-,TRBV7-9,TGTGCCAGCAGCATAATGGGGACTGGAAGATACCAAAACATTCAGTACTTC,CASSIMGTGRYQNIQYF
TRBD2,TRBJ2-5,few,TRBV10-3,TGTGCCATCAGCACACTACCGACTAGCGGGGGGTCGGAGACCCAGTACTTC,CAISTLPTSGGSETQYF
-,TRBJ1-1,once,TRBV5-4,TGTGCCAGCAGCTTCAGCAACACTGAAGCTTTCTTT,CASSFSNTEAFF
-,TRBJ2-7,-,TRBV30,TGTGCCTGGAGTGCCCTCGGGACGGCCGGCTGGGACTTC,CAWSALGTAGWDF